This T cell receptor beta chain was profiled in a study of T-cell reconstitution after alpha-beta-depleted transplantation in children. The CDR3 extends over 14 amino acids. The V gene end was trimmed by 0 bases and the J gene end by 5 bases; junction bases not matched to a gene: 3. Germline CDR1 is DFQATT and CDR2 is SNEGSKA (reference sequence). Study-level findings and limits: After transplant, at about two months, alpha-beta T cells were reportedly derived from several hundred expanded graft clones.

This clonotype was observed a few times. The antigen is unknown. Unique molecular identifiers featured in how the TCRbeta library was prepared. MiXCR, run by TCRdb on the PCR reads, gives a single entry per CDR3 protein. The sample carries hundreds of thousands of distinct CDR3 sequences, roughly 26% recorded once. The rearrangement joins TRBV20-1 to TRBJ1-4; 7 bases are a match to TRBD1. This TCR derives from a girl aged 2 to 10 with Fanconi anemia, due to receive a stem cell transplant. The specimen comprised PBMCs, sampled before TCRalphabeta/CD19-depleted stem cell transplant. CDR3 amino acids: CSARDFRGNEKLFF. In DNA form, the CDR3 reads TGCAGTGCTAGAGATTTCAGGGGGAATGAAAAACTGTTTTTT.